Listed here are 8 T cell receptor beta chains from one sample, sequenced in a study of cytomegalovirus exposure and HLA in healthy donors. Sequencing used immunoSEQ multiplex PCR; TCRdb keeps in-frame clones, though not all of them. Of 97,000 or so clones listed, approximately 88% are singletons. The specimen was PBMCs. The receptors derive from a young woman in good health and CMV-seronegative.

The chain carries TRBV7-9 and TRBJ2-1; maybe TRBD1 (5 bases). The germline gives CDR1 SEHNR, CDR2 FQNEAQ (reference sequence). Trimming left V 2 bases short and J 10 bases short, with 6 bases between. The CDR3 totals 11 residues. DNA of the CDR3: TGTGCCAGCAGCTTAACAGGCGAGCAGTTCTTC. It encodes CASSLTGEQFF.

The rearrangement joins TRBV9 to TRBJ2-3, with a possible D match to TRBD1 (5 bases). Trimming cost V 0 bases and J 2 bases, with 7 bases left between them. Germline CDR1 reads SGDLS; CDR2 reads YYNGEE. CDR3 length: 14 amino acids. CDR3: CASSVGRVTDTQYF. DNA of the CDR3: TGTGCCAGCAGCGTAGGCAGGGTCACAGATACGCAGTATTTT. Complete variable domain (other parts from reference TRBV9 and TRBJ2-3): DSGVTQTPKHLITATGQRVTLRCSPRSGDLSVYWYQQSLDQGLQFLIQYYNGEERAKGNILERFSAQQFPDLHSELNLSSLELGDSALYFCASSVGRVTDTQYFGPGTRLTVL.

This sequence joins TRBV18 and TRBJ1-1, with D perhaps matching TRBD1 (5 bases). The germline V gene encodes CDR1 KGHSH and CDR2 LQKENI. V shed 3 bases and J shed 6 bases, with 11 bases lying between them. The CDR3 runs 13 residues. The CDR3 loop is CASSPAGIAEAFF. In DNA, the CDR3 is TGTGCCAGCTCACCGGCAGGGATCGCTGAAGCTTTCTTT.

The gene calls are TRBV9 and TRBJ1-2; 7 nucleotides align to TRBD1. The germline V gene encodes CDR1 SGDLS and CDR2 YYNGEE. V gave up 0 bases and J gave up 13 bases; unmatched junction bases: 9. This CDR3 is built from 13 residues. The CDR3 region has the DNA TGTGCCAGCAGCGTAGATAAGGGGGCGGCGGGCACCTTC. Protein product: CASSVDKGAAGTF. The variable domain in full, completed from reference TRBV9 and TRBJ1-2, reads DSGVTQTPKHLITATGQRVTLRCSPRSGDLSVYWYQQSLDQGLQFLIQYYNGEERAKGNILERFSAQQFPDLHSELNLSSLELGDSALYFCASSVDKGAAGTFGSGTRLTVV.

The chain uses TRBV6-1 and TRBJ2-1; TRBD2 aligns across 10 bases. V gave up 2 bases and J gave up 9 bases; unmatched junction bases: 10. Germline-derived CDR1 and CDR2 are MNHNS and SASEGT. The CDR3 has 16 amino acids. The CDR3 here is CASSELSGGGVVEQFF. CDR3 in DNA: TGTGCCAGCAGTGAACTGAGCGGGGGGGGTGTGGTTGAGCAGTTCTTC.

V is TRBV28 and J is TRBJ1-2, with D possibly being TRBD1 (5 bases). Germline V lookup: CDR1 MDHEN, CDR2 SYDVKM. The CDR3 is 13 residues long. Trimming stripped 4 bases from V and 4 bases from J, with 10 bases between. CDR3 nucleotides: TGTGCCAGCAGTTGGGGGGAAGTCTATGGCTACACCTTC. Its protein is CASSWGEVYGYTF.

V gene TRBV7-2 combines with J gene TRBJ1-5, with TRBD1 identical over 7 bases. V gave up 5 bases and J gave up 4 bases; unmatched junction bases: 2. This CDR3 is built from 13 residues. Germline CDR1 SGHTA, CDR2 FQGNSA. CDR3 in DNA: TGTGCCAGCAGCGGGACAGCTAATCAGCCCCAGCATTTT. It encodes CASSGTANQPQHF.

The CDR3 sequence: CASSFSRYGYTF. Written as DNA, the CDR3 is TGTGCCAGCAGCTTTAGCCGCTATGGCTACACCTTC. The V and J genes are TRBV13 and TRBJ1-2; D remains unclear. Trimming removed 3 bases from V and 4 bases from J, with 6 bases in between. The CDR3 is made up of 12 amino acids. Germline assignment: CDR1 PRHDT and CDR2 FYEKMQ (reference sequence).